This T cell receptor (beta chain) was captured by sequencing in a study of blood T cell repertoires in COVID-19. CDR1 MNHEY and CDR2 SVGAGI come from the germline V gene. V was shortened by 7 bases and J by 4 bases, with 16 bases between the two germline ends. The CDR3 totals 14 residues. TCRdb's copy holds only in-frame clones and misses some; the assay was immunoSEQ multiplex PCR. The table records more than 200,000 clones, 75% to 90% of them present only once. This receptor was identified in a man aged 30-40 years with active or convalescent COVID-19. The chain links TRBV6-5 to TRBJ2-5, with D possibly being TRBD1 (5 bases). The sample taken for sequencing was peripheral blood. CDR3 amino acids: CASTAAGFGETQYF. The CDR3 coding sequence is TGTGCCAGCACCGCGGCAGGGTTCGGAGAGACCCAGTACTTC.